The rows below give T cell receptor beta chains drawn from one sample of a study of graft-versus-host responses after intestinal transplantation. Sequenced by immunoSEQ multiplex PCR; TCRdb stores in-frame clones only, minus some. Of more than 95,000 clones listed, 90% are singletons. The antigens these receptors bind are not known. This specimen was unstimulated CD4+ T cells sorted from spleen or lymph node cells, taken before intestinal transplant. The receptors originated from a human donor who received an intestinal transplant. The conserved cysteine and the conserved F or W are not part of the CDR3 here.

v_gene	j_gene	CDR3aa
TRBV9	TRBJ2-7	ASSVDQEYEQY
TRBV27	TRBJ1-4	ASSTQGKFDEKLF
TRBV6-1	TRBJ2-7	ASSEFLRPPSYEQY
TRBV28	TRBJ2-5	ASSAPLGGENKKETQY
TRBV25-1	TRBJ1-2	ASSGQGTGSGYT
TRBV4-1	TRBJ2-3	ASEASGGRGDTQY
TRBV19	TRBJ1-1	ASRGHDFMNTEAF
TRBV11-1	TRBJ2-1	ASSLGSGRENEQF
TRBV2	TRBJ2-7	AGRAAYYEQY
TRBV4-2	TRBJ2-1	ASSGGEVYDNEQF
TRBV27	TRBJ1-2	ASSLRYGTGYGYT
TRBV27	TRBJ2-7	ASSTIAGSSYEQY
TRBV15	TRBJ2-7	ATRAGGPNYEQY
TRBV6-5	TRBJ1-1	ASGVANTEAF
TRBV6-1	TRBJ2-7	ASSYGQFYEQY
TRBV7-2	TRBJ2-3	ASSVGLAGGEHTQY
TRBV7-2	TRBJ1-2	ASSLGGGGKNGYT
TRBV7-9	TRBJ1-4	ASSLGHQGEKLF